These 8 T cell receptor beta chains were sequenced from one sample in a study of T cell responses to AZD1222 COVID-19 vaccine. Produced via immunoSEQ multiplex PCR; TCRdb's table is partial and in-frame only. The top ten clones hold roughly 4.2% of a sample with approximately 120,000 clones, approximately 88% of them seen once. Sequenced here: peripheral blood, sampled on day 0 of AZD1222 vaccination. The source of these receptors is an adult in good health.

J is TRBJ2-7 and V is TRBV29-1; D is undetermined. V lost 8 bases to trimming and J lost 6 bases, with 17 bases between them. This CDR3 comprises 12 residues. The V gene's germline CDR1 is SQVTM and CDR2 ANQGSEA. Here the CDR3 reads CSTRDATGEQYF. The CDR3 DNA reads TGCAGCACCAGAGACGCCACGGGCGAGCAGTACTTC.

The gene calls are TRBV11-2 and TRBJ1-5; D is unclear. V lost 0 bases, J lost 2 bases, and 5 bases lay in between. The length of the CDR3 is 14 residues. Per germline, CDR1 SGHAT and CDR2 FQNNGV. CDR3 sequence (DNA): TGTGCCAGCAGCTTAGATCCAGGCAATCAGCCCCAGCATTTT. Protein product: CASSLDPGNQPQHF.

V is TRBV6-1 and J is TRBJ1-5; TRBD1 is a possible D gene (5 bases). The CDR3 extends over 15 amino acids. The germline CDR1 and CDR2 sequences are MNHNS and SASEGT. The V gene lost 2 bases and the J gene lost 3 bases, with 11 bases spanning the gap. The CDR3 nucleotides read TGTGCCAGCAGTGAATGGGGCCAGATCAATCAGCCCCAGCATTTT. It codes for CASSEWGQINQPQHF.

The chain uses TRBV7-2 and TRBJ2-3; 7 bases map to TRBD2. The CDR3 is 15 residues long. The germline V gene has CDR1 SGHTA and CDR2 FQGNSA. V shed 5 bases and J 4 bases; nucleotides not matched to a gene: 9. CDR3 sequence: CASSKSGTFADTQYF. The CDR3 DNA reads TGTGCCAGCAGCAAGAGCGGGACCTTTGCAGATACGCAGTATTTT.

The chain couples TRBV14 to TRBJ2-3, with D possibly TRBD2 on 6 matching bases. Germline V lookup: CDR1 SGHDN, CDR2 FVKESK. The CDR3 is 14 amino acids. Trimming left V 5 bases short and J 6 bases short, with 15 bases between. The CDR3 reads CASSRGLNADTQYF. CDR3 in DNA: TGTGCCAGCAGCAGGGGACTGAATGCGGATACGCAGTATTTT.

This clone was seen just once. This chain connects TRBV5-1 to TRBJ2-5; 7 bases are a match to TRBD1. This CDR3 spans 13 amino acids. The ends lost 6 bases at V and 5 bases at J; junction bases unmatched: 7. Looked up from germline, CDR1 is SGHRS and CDR2 is YFSETQ. DNA for the CDR3: TGCGCCAGCAAAAGGGGCAGGGGGGAGACCCAGTACTTC. The encoded protein is CASKRGRGETQYF. Full variable domain (remainder filled in from reference TRBV5-1 and TRBJ2-5): KAGVTQTPRYLIKTRGQQVTLSCSPISGHRSVSWYQQTPGQGLQFLFEYFSETQRNKGNFPGRFSGRQFSNSRSEMNVSTLELGDSALYLCASKRGRGETQYFGPGTRLLVL.

The CDR3 DNA is TGTGCCAGCAGTTTCAGAGGGGCAGGGTCACCCCTCCACTTT. Translating it yields CASSFRGAGSPLHF. The chain recombines TRBV28 with TRBJ1-6, with D possibly being TRBD1 (5 bases). Germline V lookup: CDR1 MDHEN, CDR2 SYDVKM. Trimming left V 3 bases short and J 10 bases short, with 13 bases between. The CDR3 extends over 14 amino acids.

This chain joins TRBV7-2 and TRBJ2-3; 14 positions match TRBD2. V gave up 5 bases and J gave up 7 bases; unmatched junction bases: 8. Germline lookup yields CDR1 SGHTA and CDR2 FQGNSA. The CDR3 runs 16 residues. The CDR3 DNA is TGTGCCAGCAGCCCCGGACTAGCGGGGGGAGCTTATACGCAGTATTTT. Protein: CASSPGLAGGAYTQYF.